The source of this TCR beta chain is a study of blood T cells in healthy people across ages. The V gene's germline CDR1 is SGHDN and CDR2 FVKESK. The CDR3 has 15 residues. A second about 7 to 11 cycle PCR used barcoded and J-beta primers. Each cDNA molecule was tagged by a template-switch adaptor that had 12 random nucleotides. Each CDR3 protein gets one entry after TCRdb re-called the 5' RACE reads with MiXCR. This table holds approximately 290,000 distinct CDR3 sequences, around 30% found once. Points on this clonotype: One junction end disagrees with the germline gene, perhaps due to a read error.

The clonotype was recovered from a woman aged 70 to 79 in good health. Sequenced material: blood. The chain links TRBV14 to TRBJ2-1; D is unclear. The CDR3 DNA reads as TGTGCCAGCAGCCAACCGAGGTGGTACTACAATGAGCAGTCCTTC. This encodes CASSQPRWYYNEQSF.